One sample yielded the 2 T cell receptor beta chains listed below, sequenced in a study of long-term antiretroviral therapy in people with HIV. Survey-level resolution applied to immunoSEQ assay v3.0. TCRdb's table, derived via immunoSEQ multiplex PCR, lists solely in-frame clones and lacks some. The sample shows 11,000 to 15,000 clones, 70% to 85% of them seen only once. The sequenced sample was unsorted PBMCs, obtained 1.8 years before starting antiretroviral therapy. These receptor sequences come from a woman between 40 and 50 years old with HIV.

The V gene is TRBV6-1, the J gene TRBJ2-7; a weak D match, TRBD1 (6 bases). Trimming shortened V by 5 bases and J by 6 bases, and 14 bases separated the two germline ends. Per germline, CDR1 MNHNS and CDR2 SASEGT. The length of the CDR3 is 13 residues. As DNA, the CDR3 is TGTGCCAGCAGTAACCGACAGGTAAGCGAGCAGTACTTC. It translates to CASSNRQVSEQYF.

The chain uses TRBV23-1 and TRBJ2-3; 7 bases are a match to TRBD2. Being an ORF, TRBV23-1 has a function that is uncertain. V trimming: 4 bases; J trimming: 6 bases; junction bases outside the gene matches: 7. The CDR3 runs to 14 residues. In DNA form, the CDR3 reads TGCGCCAGCAGTCTGGGCGGGGGAGGGGATACGCAGTATTTT. Its protein is CASSLGGGGDTQYF.